The 29 T cell receptor beta chains presented below share a single source sample, sequenced in a study of cytomegalovirus exposure and HLA in healthy donors. The table came from immunoSEQ multiplex PCR; TCRdb's copy has only in-frame clones and leaves some out. The sample lists around 250,000 clones; around 90% were seen once. What was sequenced was PBMCs. The receptors derive from a woman in her twenties or thirties in good health and CMV-seronegative.

V gene TRBV19 combines with J gene TRBJ2-1; D remains ambiguous. Between the trimmed V and J ends, which lost 1 base and 4 bases, there was a span of 11 bases. The CDR3 loop spans 15 amino acids. CDR1 LNHDA and CDR2 SQIVND come from the germline V gene (reference sequence). The CDR3 loop is CASSIVKNEYNEQFF. The CDR3 DNA is TGTGCCAGTAGTATAGTGAAGAATGAGTACAATGAGCAGTTCTTC.

The genes are TRBV15 and TRBJ1-5; D gene uncertain. V was clipped by 2 bases and J by 0 bases, with 11 bases between them. Looked up from germline, CDR1 is LNHNV and CDR2 is YYDKDF (reference sequence). The CDR3 consists of 16 residues. CDR3 nucleotides: TGTGCCACCAGCAGAACGGATCTCTATAGCAATCAGCCCCAGCATTTT. This codes for CATSRTDLYSNQPQHF.

The chain carries TRBV6-6 and TRBJ1-5; no firm D call. This CDR3 region has 14 residues. The V end was cut by 6 bases, the J end by 4 bases, with 13 bases between. Germline V lookup: CDR1 MNHNY, CDR2 SVGAGI (reference sequence). CDR3 sequence: CASSQPGKNQPQHF. The CDR3 bases are TGTGCCAGCAGCCAGCCTGGCAAAAATCAGCCCCAGCATTTT.

This rearrangement joins TRBV7-9 to TRBJ2-7; no clear D gene. Trimming stripped 1 base from V and 6 bases from J, with 7 bases between. This CDR3 is 12 amino acids long. CDR1 and CDR2 (germline): SEHNR, FQNEAQ (reference sequence). Written as DNA, the CDR3 is TGTGCCAGCAGCTTAGTTGGAGCCGAGCAGTACTTC. The encoded protein is CASSLVGAEQYF.

V usage is TRBV27 and J usage is TRBJ2-7; 7 bases line up with TRBD2. J lost 2 bases, V lost 5 bases, and 12 bases had no gene match. The CDR3 contains 16 residues. CDR1 is MNHEY, CDR2 SMNVEV, per germline (reference sequence). CDR3 DNA sequence: TGTGCCAGCAGTCCGCGACTAGCTAGTGGGACCTACGAGCAGTACTTC. Its translation is CASSPRLASGTYEQYF.

The genes are TRBV29-1 and TRBJ2-2, with 8 bases that match TRBD1. From germline, CDR1 is SQVTM and CDR2 ANQGSEA. The CDR3 runs to 13 residues. With 7 bases clipped from V and 8 bases from J, the junction kept 9 bases outside the gene matches. The CDR3 DNA sequence: TGCAGCGCCCGGACAGGGTTGCCTGGGGAGCTGTTTTTT. This gives the protein CSARTGLPGELFF.

This sequence joins TRBV10-1 and TRBJ2-7; 8 nucleotides line up with TRBD2. The CDR3 contains 20 residues. V lost 1 base and J lost 1; bases outside the gene matches: 18. Germline-derived CDR1 and CDR2 are WNHNN and SYGVQD (reference sequence). The CDR3 sequence: CASSEWFLCVPGGKSYEQYF. CDR3 nucleotides: TGCGCCAGCAGTGAGTGGTTCTTGTGTGTGCCGGGAGGGAAGTCCTACGAGCAGTACTTC.

The chain joins TRBV27 to TRBJ2-7; 11 bases are shared with TRBD2. The CDR3 extends over 16 amino acids. Germline V lookup: CDR1 MNHEY, CDR2 SMNVEV (reference sequence). Trimming at V came to 11 bases and at J to 2 bases, leaving 14 bases not matched to a gene. CDR3 bases: TGTGCCGGTGGGACTAGCGGCATCAGGGCCCCCTACGAGCAGTACTTC. Amino acid sequence: CAGGTSGIRAPYEQYF.

This clone was observed a handful of times. This chain links TRBV19 with TRBJ2-1; 7 bases are a match to TRBD1. CDR3 size: 15 residues. V gave up 10 bases and J gave up 0 bases; unmatched junction bases: 9. The V gene's germline CDR1 is LNHDA and CDR2 SQIVND (reference sequence). The CDR3 reads CATRTRGSSYNEQFF. CDR3 coding DNA: TGTGCCACTAGAACCAGGGGGAGCTCCTACAATGAGCAGTTCTTC.

This clone was picked up a small number of times. CDR3 bases: TGCAGCGTTGGGAATGCTTACGAGCAGTACTTC. Protein: CSVGNAYEQYF. The genes are TRBV29-1 and TRBJ2-7; D remains unclear. With 4 bases removed from V and 4 bases from J, the gap between germline ends came to 8 bases. Germline assignment: CDR1 SQVTM and CDR2 ANQGSEA. This CDR3 comprises 11 residues.

The rearrangement uses TRBV9 and TRBJ2-2, with 8 bases lining up with TRBD1. J was trimmed by 6 bases and V by 4 bases; bases with no gene match: 8. The CDR3 has 15 residues. The germline gives CDR1 SGDLS, CDR2 YYNGEE. DNA of the CDR3: TGTGCCAGCAGCCACCGACAGGGGTTGGCCGGGGAGCTGTTTTTT. Its translation: CASSHRQGLAGELFF.

This clone showed up just a few times. The V call is TRBV7-8, the J call TRBJ2-7; D is undetermined. CDR1 and CDR2 (germline): SGHVS, FQNEAQ. CDR3 size: 14 residues. The V end was cut by 1 base, the J end by 3 bases, with 10 bases between. This CDR3 reads CASSLVVGHYEQYF. The CDR3 region has the DNA TGTGCCAGCAGCTTAGTAGTCGGCCACTACGAGCAGTACTTC.

The genes are TRBV11-2 and TRBJ2-7, with D possibly matching TRBD1 (5 bases). Germline V lookup: CDR1 SGHAT, CDR2 FQNNGV. The length of the CDR3 is 12 residues. V lost 3 bases and J 4 bases, leaving 7 bases between the germline ends. The DNA for the CDR3 is TGTGCCAGCAGCTTCGACAGTTACGAGCAGTACTTC. It codes for CASSFDSYEQYF.

This rearrangement joins TRBV29-1 to TRBJ2-3; 10 nucleotides agree with TRBD1. The germline CDR1 and CDR2 sequences are SQVTM and ANQGSEA. This CDR3 has 18 amino acids. V dropped 4 bases and J dropped 3; count of bases not matched to a gene: 16. CDR3 sequence (DNA): TGCAGCGTTGGTTGGCCACCGAGAGGACAGGGGGAAACAGATACGCAGTATTTT. Translated: CSVGWPPRGQGETDTQYF.

This chain links TRBV4-2 with TRBJ2-2; D uncertain. Germline V gives CDR1 LGHNA, CDR2 YNFKEQ. CDR3 length: 14 residues. V lost 1 base and J 1 base, leaving 4 bases between the germline ends. The CDR3 DNA is TGTGCCAGCAGCCAAGCTTGGAACACCGGGGAGCTGTTTTTT. Translated: CASSQAWNTGELFF.

J is TRBJ2-7 and V is TRBV27; 12 bases map to TRBD2. The CDR3 loop spans 17 amino acids. The V gene's germline CDR1 is MNHEY and CDR2 SMNVEV (reference sequence). V lost 0 bases to trimming and J lost 4 bases; unmatched junction nucleotides: 7. The CDR3 DNA is TGTGCCAGCAGTTTATCTCCTTTGACTAGCGGGAGTTACGAGCAGTACTTC. Its translation is CASSLSPLTSGSYEQYF.

This clone was counted only a few times. This chain joins TRBV6-5 and TRBJ2-1; D gene ambiguous. Deletions cut 6 bases from V and 9 bases from J, with 12 bases between. Germline V lookup: CDR1 MNHEY, CDR2 SVGAGI. This CDR3 has 12 amino acids. For the CDR3, the DNA is TGTGCCAGCAGCGGTCTAGGAAGTGAGCAGTTCTTC. Its translation is CASSGLGSEQFF.

V and J are TRBV10-2 and TRBJ2-7; tentative D call: TRBD1 (5 bases). V dropped 0 bases and J dropped 2 bases, with 8 bases sitting between them. Germline V CDR1 and CDR2: WSHSY, SAAADI. The length of the CDR3 is 14 residues. In DNA, the CDR3 is TGCGCCAGCAGTGAGTCGGGGCAGGCCTACGAGCAGTACTTC. This gives the protein CASSESGQAYEQYF.

This chain joins TRBV12-5 and TRBJ1-5; 10 bases map to TRBD1. CDR1 and CDR2 (germline): LGHNT, FRNRAP. This CDR3 has 19 residues. The V segment lost 2 bases and the J segment 2 bases; nucleotides outside the gene matches: 12. The CDR3 loop reads CASGLSRDRGPHGNQPQHF. The CDR3 region has the DNA TGTGCTAGTGGTTTGTCCCGGGACAGGGGCCCCCATGGCAATCAGCCCCAGCATTTT.

The chain joins TRBV2 to TRBJ2-3, with D possibly being TRBD2 (6 bases). In germline, CDR1 is SNHLY, CDR2 FYNNEI. V was cut by 6 bases and J by 4 bases, with 11 bases left in between. CDR3 length: 13 residues. The chain's CDR3 is CASRREAPDTQYF. The CDR3 DNA follows: TGTGCCAGCAGGAGGGAGGCCCCAGATACGCAGTATTTT.

The chain is built from TRBV7-2 and TRBJ1-5; TRBD1 matches 7 bases. V gave up 5 bases and J gave up 5 bases; unmatched junction bases: 15. The CDR3 is 17 residues long. Germline assignment: CDR1 SGHTA and CDR2 FQGNSA. Written as DNA, the CDR3 is TGTGCCAGCAGCCCCCCGGGCAGGGGGGGTTCGGATCAGCCCCAGCATTTT. Encoded protein: CASSPPGRGGSDQPQHF.

The chain combines TRBV7-6 with TRBJ2-5; D ambiguous. CDR1 is SGHVS and CDR2 is FNYEAQ in the germline V gene. CDR3 length: 13 amino acids. Trimming shortened V by 2 bases and J by 6 bases, and 10 bases separated the two germline ends. Here the CDR3 DNA reads TGTGCCAGCAGCTTAACACAGTCAAAGACCCAGTACTTC. This translates into CASSLTQSKTQYF.

The V call is TRBV19, the J call TRBJ2-7; TRBD2 matches at 9 bases. The J segment lost 2 bases and the V segment lost 3 bases, leaving 5 bases of the junction unmatched. The CDR3 runs 15 residues. Germline CDR1 reads LNHDA; CDR2 reads SQIVND (reference sequence). The CDR3 DNA reads TGTGCCAGTAGTATGGGTCTAGCGGGAACCTACGAGCAGTACTTC. It translates to CASSMGLAGTYEQYF.

The genes are TRBV19 and TRBJ2-7; 8 bases fit TRBD1. Germline V gene lookup returns CDR1 LNHDA and CDR2 SQIVND (reference sequence). V dropped 5 bases and J dropped 4; count of bases not matched to a gene: 7. The CDR3 runs to 14 residues. DNA for the CDR3: TGTGCCAGTAGTCAGGGGGCTCGCCTATACGAGCAGTACTTC. Residues: CASSQGARLYEQYF.

This sequence joins TRBV29-1 and TRBJ2-3, with no clear D. Trimming stripped 4 bases from V and 3 bases from J, with 11 bases between. The CDR3 is made up of 13 amino acids. Germline CDR1 is SQVTM and CDR2 is ANQGSEA. The CDR3 loop is CSVATVSTDTQYF. CDR3 DNA sequence: TGCAGCGTTGCGACGGTTTCTACAGATACGCAGTATTTT.

The V call is TRBV9, the J call TRBJ1-1; D perhaps matches TRBD1 (5 bases). Germline V gene sequence: CDR1 SGDLS, CDR2 YYNGEE. This CDR3 has 15 residues. V was pared by 4 bases and J by 9 bases, with 22 bases between. CDR3 DNA sequence: TGTGCCAGCAGCCCAAATATGTGGGGCGTTAATCAAGCTTTCTTT. This gives the protein CASSPNMWGVNQAFF.

V usage is TRBV5-1 and J usage is TRBJ1-1, with D perhaps matching TRBD1 (6 bases). The germline V and J ends were trimmed by 2 bases and 4 bases, with 9 bases remaining between them. The CDR3 loop spans 13 amino acids. Per germline, CDR1 SGHRS and CDR2 YFSETQ. This CDR3 is CASSLGGTTEAFF. CDR3 DNA sequence: TGCGCCAGCAGCTTAGGGGGGACCACTGAAGCTTTCTTT.

The chain is built from TRBV6-1 and TRBJ1-5; D is uncertain. There are 14 residues in the CDR3. Germline CDR1 MNHNS, CDR2 SASEGT. The V end was cut by 4 bases, the J end by 3 bases, with 10 bases between. The CDR3 sequence is CASSVAVTNQPQHF. As DNA, the CDR3 is TGTGCCAGCAGTGTAGCGGTAACCAATCAGCCCCAGCATTTT.

The V gene is TRBV6-5, the J gene TRBJ2-5; 8 bases agree with TRBD1. From germline, CDR1 is MNHEY and CDR2 SVGAGI. V was pared by 2 bases and J by 5 bases, with 10 bases of the junction left unmatched. The CDR3 extends over 16 amino acids. The CDR3 DNA sequence: TGTGCCAGCAGTTACCGAGGGACAGGTCAACAGGAGACCCAGTACTTC. Protein product: CASSYRGTGQQETQYF.